This T cell receptor beta chain was captured by sequencing in a study of immune evolution from preneoplasia to lung adenocarcinoma. Patients had resection in Japan or China between about 2013 and 2017. Germline V gene data show CDR1 as SGHRS and CDR2 as YFSETQ. The length of the CDR3 is 14 residues. V was clipped by 2 bases and J by 6 bases, with 11 bases between them. Assay used: immunoSEQ multiplex PCR; TCRdb lists only in-frame clones, some missing. The table records around 9,300 clones, about four fifths of them present only once. Findings and limits, study-wide: Clonality was highest in normal lung, lower in later-stage lesions apparently. Normal lung had the highest top T cell clone frequencies.

Points on this clone: Its antigen is undetermined.

The rearrangement links TRBV5-1 to TRBJ1-4; D may be TRBD1 (6 bases). The material sequenced was FFPE lung adenocarcinoma in situ tissue. The source is a person at least 80 years old with lung adenocarcinoma. In nucleotides, the CDR3 is TGCGCCAGCAGCTTAGGGGGTCCCGATGAAAAACTGTTTTTT. Encoded protein: CASSLGGPDEKLFF.